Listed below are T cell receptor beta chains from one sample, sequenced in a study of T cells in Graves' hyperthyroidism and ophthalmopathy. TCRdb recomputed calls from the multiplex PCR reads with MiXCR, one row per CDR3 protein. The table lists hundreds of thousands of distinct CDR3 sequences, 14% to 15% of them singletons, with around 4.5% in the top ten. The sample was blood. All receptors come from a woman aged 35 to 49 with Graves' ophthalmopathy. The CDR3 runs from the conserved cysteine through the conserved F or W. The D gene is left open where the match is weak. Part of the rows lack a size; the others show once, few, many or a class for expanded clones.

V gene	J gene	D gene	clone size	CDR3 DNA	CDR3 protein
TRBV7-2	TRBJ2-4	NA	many	TGTGCCAGCAGCTCGGAGGGGCAGGGCCCCTGGGACATTCAGTACTTC	CASSSEGQGPWDIQYF
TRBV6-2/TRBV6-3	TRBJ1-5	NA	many	TGTGCCAGCAGTTGGGCTGGGGGCGGTATGGGTCAGCCCCAGCATTTT	CASSWAGGGMGQPQHF
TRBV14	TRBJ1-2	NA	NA	TGTGCCAGCAGCCAAGAGATCGGGTGGTCGGATGGCTACACCTTC	CASSQEIGWSDGYTF
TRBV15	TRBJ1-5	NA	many	TGTGCCACCAGAAGAGACGTAAATCAGCCCCAGCATTTT	CATRRDVNQPQHF
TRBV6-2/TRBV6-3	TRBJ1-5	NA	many	TGTGCCAGCAGTTACAGGCAGGGCAATCAGCCCCAGCATTTT	CASSYRQGNQPQHF
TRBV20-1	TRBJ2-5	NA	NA	TGCAGTGCCCCCAGACAGCCAGGGGAGACCCAGTACTTC	CSAPRQPGETQYF
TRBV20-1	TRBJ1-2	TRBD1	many	TGCAGTGCGGGGAAGAACAGGGGGCAGGATGGCTACACCTTC	CSAGKNRGQDGYTF
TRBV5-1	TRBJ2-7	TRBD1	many	TGCGCCAGCAGCAGGACCGGGACAGGGGTTGTCGAGCAGTACTTC	CASSRTGTGVVEQYF
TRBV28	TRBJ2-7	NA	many	TGTGCCAGCAGCCTAGGTCCCTCCTACGAGCAGTACTTC	CASSLGPSYEQYF
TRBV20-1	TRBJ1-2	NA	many	TGCAGTGCTAGAGTAAGGGGCTACACCTTC	CSARVRGYTF
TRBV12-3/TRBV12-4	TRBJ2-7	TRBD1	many	TGTGCCAGCAGTCTTGGGGACAGCAGACGTTCCGAGCAGTACTTC	CASSLGDSRRSEQYF
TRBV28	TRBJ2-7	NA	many	TGTGCCAGCAGTTTTAACAGAGTGTACGAGCAGTACTTC	CASSFNRVYEQYF
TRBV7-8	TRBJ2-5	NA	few	TGTGCCAGCAGCCTTGGTCAGGGACCTTGGGGCCAAGAGACCCAGTACTTC	CASSLGQGPWGQETQYF
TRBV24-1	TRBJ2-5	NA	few	TGTGCCACCAGTGTCAGGGTGGAGACCCAGTACTTC	CATSVRVETQYF
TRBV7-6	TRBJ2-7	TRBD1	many	TGTGCCAGCAGCAAGAGACCCCCCGGGACAGGGGATGCCGAGCAGTACTTC	CASSKRPPGTGDAEQYF
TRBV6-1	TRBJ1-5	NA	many	TGTGCCAGCAGTGAGGTAGGGTACAATCAGCCCCAGCATTTT	CASSEVGYNQPQHF
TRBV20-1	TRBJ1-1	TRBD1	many	TGCAGTGCTAGAGAACAGGGGTCGGCTTTGAACACTGAAGCTTTCTTT	CSAREQGSALNTEAFF
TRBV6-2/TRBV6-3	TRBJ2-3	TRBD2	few	TGTGCCAGCAGTTACTCGACAGCGGGAGGGCGCACAGATACGCAGTATTTT	CASSYSTAGGRTDTQYF
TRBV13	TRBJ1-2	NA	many	TGTGCCAGCAGCTCTTGGACTCTCGGCTACACCTTC	CASSSWTLGYTF
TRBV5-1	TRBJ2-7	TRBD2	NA	TGCGCCAGCAGCAGAATAGGACTAGCGGGAGCCAACGAGCAGTACTTC	CASSRIGLAGANEQYF